These T cell receptor beta chains were read from a single sample in a study of shared clonotypes between healthy human individuals. TCRdb's copy holds only in-frame clones and misses some; the assay was immunoSEQ multiplex PCR. The repertoire holds roughly 2,000,000 clones, with roughly 94% as singletons. Sequencing used naive CD8+ T cells sorted from blood. These receptor sequences come from a young man in good health. The CDR3 runs from the conserved cysteine through the conserved F or W. The order of the fields is V gene, J gene, D gene, clone size, CDR3 protein, CDR3 DNA. A D gene is named only where the DNA matches it firmly. Size tells how often a clone was seen (once, few, many) or the class of an expanded clone, and some rows leave it out.

TRBV27,TRBJ2-1,TRBD2,.,CASSLASGPRDEQFF,TGTGCCAGCAGTTTAGCTAGCGGCCCACGGGATGAGCAGTTCTTC
TRBV5-6,TRBJ2-5,.,.,CASSLSLEYQTQYF,TGTGCCAGCAGCTTGTCACTAGAATATCAGACCCAGTACTTC
TRBV27,TRBJ2-7,TRBD1,.,CASRVGTGGYEQYF,TGTGCCAGCCGAGTCGGGACAGGGGGCTACGAGCAGTACTTC
TRBV7-6,TRBJ2-1,.,once,CASSPGPYNEQFF,TGTGCCAGCAGCCCGGGACCTTACAATGAGCAGTTCTTC
TRBV6-5,TRBJ2-1,TRBD2,.,CASSYAGVGDEQFF,TGTGCCAGCAGTTACGCGGGAGTAGGCGATGAGCAGTTCTTC
TRBV4-1,TRBJ2-7,.,.,CASSHGPSTGGAYEQYF,TGCGCCAGCAGCCACGGCCCCTCGACAGGTGGGGCCTACGAGCAGTACTTC
TRBV4-1,TRBJ1-2,.,.,CASSQGAGTTYYGYTF,TGCGCCAGCAGCCAAGGCGCCGGGACAACTTACTATGGCTACACCTTC
TRBV19,TRBJ2-7,TRBD1,.,CASSMRAGGHEQYF,TGTGCCAGTAGTATGCGGGCAGGGGGCCACGAGCAGTACTTC
TRBV7-2,TRBJ2-7,TRBD1,.,CASSLGQGAGEQYF,TGTGCCAGCAGCTTAGGACAGGGGGCTGGAGAGCAGTACTTC
TRBV4-3,TRBJ1-1,.,once,CASSQGRRDNTEAFF,TGCGCCAGCAGCCAAGGTCGGAGGGACAACACTGAAGCTTTCTTT
TRBV21-1,TRBJ2-5,.,.,CASSKGVGASGRTETQYF,TGTGCCAGCAGCAAAGGTGTCGGGGCTAGCGGGAGGACAGAGACCCAGTACTTC
TRBV2,TRBJ1-5,.,.,CASTPGQGYQPQHF,TGTGCCAGCACCCCAGGCCAGGGCTATCAGCCCCAGCATTTT
TRBV7-2,TRBJ2-7,TRBD2,.,CASSESRTSGYSYEQYF,TGTGCCAGCAGCGAGTCTAGGACTAGCGGCTACTCCTACGAGCAGTACTTC
TRBV10-3,TRBJ2-7,.,.,CAISRLDRAGNYEQYF,TGTGCCATCAGTCGCCTCGACCGGGCGGGAAATTACGAGCAGTACTTC
TRBV19,TRBJ1-1,.,.,CASSILLLNTEAFF,TGTGCCAGTAGTATCCTTCTGCTGAACACTGAAGCTTTCTTT